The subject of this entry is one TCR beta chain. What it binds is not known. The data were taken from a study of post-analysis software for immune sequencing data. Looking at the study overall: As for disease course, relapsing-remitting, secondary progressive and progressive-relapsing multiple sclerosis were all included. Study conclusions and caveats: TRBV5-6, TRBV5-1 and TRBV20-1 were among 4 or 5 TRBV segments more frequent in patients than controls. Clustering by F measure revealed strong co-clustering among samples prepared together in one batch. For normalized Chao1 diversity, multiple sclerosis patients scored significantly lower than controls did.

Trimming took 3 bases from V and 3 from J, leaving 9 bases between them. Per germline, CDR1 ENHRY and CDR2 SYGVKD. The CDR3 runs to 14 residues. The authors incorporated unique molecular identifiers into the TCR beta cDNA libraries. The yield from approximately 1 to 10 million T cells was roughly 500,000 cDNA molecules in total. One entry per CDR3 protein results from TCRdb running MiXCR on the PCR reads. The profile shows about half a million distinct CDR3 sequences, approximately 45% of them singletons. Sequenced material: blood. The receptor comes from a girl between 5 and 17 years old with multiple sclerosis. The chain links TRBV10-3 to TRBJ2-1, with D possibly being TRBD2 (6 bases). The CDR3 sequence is CAISDPGDYNEQFF. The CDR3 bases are TGTGCCATCAGTGACCCGGGAGACTACAATGAGCAGTTCTTC.